The 21 T cell receptor beta chains reported below all come from one sample, sequenced in a study of neoadjuvant nivolumab and ipilimumab in lung cancer. Some clones are missing from TCRdb's copy, which holds only in-frame ones; the method was immunoSEQ multiplex PCR. This repertoire shows more than 25,000 clones, around 86% found once; its top ten account for 7% to 10%. The sequences come from tumor tissue, collected after neoadjuvant nivolumab, alone or with ipilimumab, at or shortly before surgery. Receptors originate from an adult with non-small cell lung cancer.

The rearrangement links TRBV12-5 to TRBJ2-7, with 7 nucleotides matching TRBD2. Germline CDR1 and CDR2: LGHNT and FRNRAP. J lost 6 bases, V lost 6 bases, and 8 bases had no gene match. The CDR3 length is 13 residues. The CDR3 sequence is CASGGGTAFEQYF. As DNA, the CDR3 is TGTGCTAGTGGGGGGGGGACGGCGTTCGAGCAGTACTTC.

This chain uses TRBV5-1 with TRBJ2-5; perhaps TRBD1 as D (6 bases). Deletions cut 4 bases from V and 1 base from J, with 14 bases between. The CDR3 is made up of 15 amino acids. Germline CDR1 is SGHRS and CDR2 is YFSETQ. This CDR3 reads CASSPTGSPQETQYF. The DNA of the CDR3 is TGCGCCAGCAGCCCGACAGGTTCCCCCCAAGAGACCCAGTACTTC.

The V and J genes are TRBV2 and TRBJ2-1; unclear D gene. The CDR3 has 14 amino acids. The germline V gene has CDR1 SNHLY and CDR2 FYNNEI. Trimming removed 4 bases from V and 6 bases from J, with 13 bases in between. CDR3 residues: CASSGRNSFNEQFF. In nucleotides, the CDR3 is TGTGCCAGCAGTGGACGTAATTCTTTCAATGAGCAGTTCTTC.

The chain recombines TRBV30 with TRBJ2-1; tentatively, D is TRBD2 (6 bases). The length of the CDR3 is 14 residues. Between the trimmed V and J ends, which lost 0 bases and 8 bases, there was a span of 14 bases. Germline V gene sequence: CDR1 GTSNPN, CDR2 SVGIG (reference sequence). The CDR3 coding sequence is TGTGCCTGGAGTGTAGGGCGGGAAGGCTATGAGCAGTTCTTC. This codes for CAWSVGREGYEQFF.

This chain uses TRBV10-2 with TRBJ1-1; D is uncertain. Germline lookup yields CDR1 WSHSY and CDR2 SAAADI. Trimming took off 6 bases at V and 5 bases at J, with 10 bases between the two ends. This CDR3 contains 12 residues. The CDR3 coding sequence is TGCGCCAGCAGCCCCAGAAGGACTGAAGCTTTCTTT. Translated: CASSPRRTEAFF.

The chain uses TRBV6-5 and TRBJ1-1, with D uncertain. V lost 0 bases and J lost 8, with 10 bases in between. CDR3 length equals 13 residues. Germline V gives CDR1 MNHEY, CDR2 SVGAGI. CDR3 sequence (DNA): TGTGCCAGCAGTTACTCGATAATGAGGGAAGCTTTCTTT. Protein sequence: CASSYSIMREAFF.

The CDR3 loop reads CASSLSLAGGGSYEQYF. The DNA of the CDR3 is TGCGCCAGCAGCTTAAGTCTAGCGGGAGGCGGGTCCTACGAGCAGTACTTC. The rearrangement joins TRBV5-1 to TRBJ2-7, with 11 bases lining up with TRBD2. Unmatched junction bases numbered 8, after V lost 2 bases and J lost 1 base. Germline V gene lookup returns CDR1 SGHRS and CDR2 YFSETQ. The CDR3 contains 17 residues. The full variable domain, its missing parts supplied by reference TRBV5-1 and TRBJ2-7, is KAGVTQTPRYLIKTRGQQVTLSCSPISGHRSVSWYQQTPGQGLQFLFEYFSETQRNKGNFPGRFSGRQFSNSRSEMNVSTLELGDSALYLCASSLSLAGGGSYEQYFGPGTRLTVT.

The V call is TRBV2, the J call TRBJ1-2; no firm D call. The CDR3 totals 14 residues. The V and J ends lost 0 bases and 5 bases respectively, with 10 bases between them. The germline V gene encodes CDR1 SNHLY and CDR2 FYNNEI. CDR3 sequence: CASSEAVTEYGYTF. The CDR3 bases are TGTGCCAGCAGTGAAGCAGTCACGGAATATGGCTACACCTTC.

Note on this clone: At one of its ends the junction is not consistent with the germline gene, which may arise from a read error. The gene calls are TRBV7-7 and TRBJ2-3; 9 positions agree with TRBD2. CDR1 is SSHAT, CDR2 FNYEAQ, per germline (reference sequence). The CDR3 is made up of 15 amino acids. CDR3 DNA sequence: TGTGCTAGCAGCTCTAGCGGGATTAGCACAGATACGCAGTATTTT. Translating gives CASSSSGISTDTQYF.

This clone was seen just once. The genes are TRBV19 and TRBJ2-7, with D possibly being TRBD2 (6 bases). Trimming took off 5 bases at V and 5 bases at J, with 16 bases between the two ends. Germline loops: CDR1 LNHDA, CDR2 SQIVND (reference sequence). CDR3 length equals 14 residues. CDR3 coding DNA: TGTGCCAGTAGTCCTTTGGACTATTCAAACGAGCAGTACTTC. Protein: CASSPLDYSNEQYF.

V gene TRBV5-4 combines with J gene TRBJ2-6; D ambiguous. The CDR3 runs 16 residues. Germline CDR1 SGHNT, CDR2 YYREEE (reference sequence). V dropped 3 bases and J dropped 0 bases, with 10 bases sitting between them. CDR3 loop: CASSSVLLSGANVLTF. The CDR3 DNA sequence: TGTGCCAGCAGCTCAGTCTTACTCTCTGGGGCCAACGTCCTGACTTTC.

This clone was picked up a small number of times. This chain connects TRBV29-1 to TRBJ1-2; 7 positions match TRBD1. Per the germline V gene, CDR1 is SQVTM and CDR2 is ANQGSEA. The ends lost 7 bases at V and 5 bases at J; junction bases unmatched: 13. This CDR3 has 14 amino acids. CDR3 loop: CSGMIGGVGYGYTF. CDR3 coding DNA: TGCAGCGGTATGATAGGGGGCGTTGGATATGGCTACACCTTC.

This rearrangement joins TRBV6-5 to TRBJ1-1; tentative D call: TRBD1 (6 bases). Germline lookup yields CDR1 MNHEY and CDR2 SVGAGI. Trimming removed 2 bases from V and 1 base from J, with 11 bases in between. The CDR3 sequence is 15 residues long. This CDR3 is CASSYGNRANTEAFF. The CDR3 bases are TGTGCCAGCAGTTACGGGAACAGGGCGAACACTGAAGCTTTCTTT.

In regard to this clone: One end of the junction does not line up with germline, which may come from a read error. J is TRBJ2-7 and V is TRBV30; D unclear. This CDR3 has 12 amino acids. Germline V gene data show CDR1 as GTSNPN and CDR2 as SVGIG (reference sequence). DNA of the CDR3: TGTGCCTGGAGTAATAAAGAGTTCCGGGCCGACTTC. This gives the protein CAWSNKEFRADF. Variable domain in full (rest from reference TRBV30 and TRBJ2-7): SQTIHQWPATLVQPVGSPLSLECTVEGTSNPNLYWYRQAAGRGLQLLFYSVGIGQISSEVPQNLSASRPQDRQFILSSKKLLLSDSGFYLCAWSNKEFRADFGPGTRLTVT.

The chain recombines TRBV30 with TRBJ1-1; the D gene is possibly TRBD1 (5 bases). The CDR3 length is 12 residues. Trimming pared 5 bases from V and 0 bases from J, leaving 7 bases between. Germline V gives CDR1 GTSNPN, CDR2 SVGIG (reference sequence). CDR3 in amino acids: CAWLTVNTEAFF. The CDR3 DNA follows: TGTGCCTGGTTGACAGTGAACACTGAAGCTTTCTTT.

The chain employs TRBV5-1 and TRBJ2-1; 10 bases agree with TRBD1. Unmatched junction bases numbered 12, after V lost 4 bases and J lost 8 bases. Germline V CDR1 and CDR2: SGHRS, YFSETQ. The CDR3 extends over 16 amino acids. DNA of the CDR3: TGCGCCAGCAGCCGATCCGGGACAGGGGCCCCCCATGAGCAGTTCTTC. Protein sequence: CASSRSGTGAPHEQFF.

The chain combines TRBV7-9 with TRBJ1-4; the match to TRBD1 covers 7 bases. With 5 bases clipped from V and 8 bases from J, the junction kept 14 bases outside the gene matches. Per the germline V gene, CDR1 is SEHNR and CDR2 is FQNEAQ (reference sequence). The CDR3 loop spans 16 amino acids. CDR3 amino acids: CASSTRPGTATEKLFF. The CDR3 region has the DNA TGTGCCAGCAGCACACGCCCCGGGACAGCGACGGAAAAACTGTTTTTT.

The chain employs TRBV7-9 and TRBJ2-1; D perhaps matches TRBD2 (6 bases). The V gene's germline CDR1 is SEHNR and CDR2 FQNEAQ (reference sequence). This CDR3 comprises 14 residues. V dropped 0 bases and J dropped 8 bases, with 11 bases sitting between them. The DNA for the CDR3 is TGTGCCAGCAGCTTAGCTGTTACGGGAGATGAGCAGTTCTTC. Protein sequence: CASSLAVTGDEQFF.

V and J are TRBV15 and TRBJ2-7; 8 nucleotides align to TRBD2. Germline trimming cut 9 bases from V and 2 bases from J; bases unmatched to any gene: 9. Per germline, CDR1 LNHNV and CDR2 YYDKDF (reference sequence). The CDR3 runs 14 residues. CDR3 coding DNA: TGTGCCACATCGCGCGGGGGGAGCACCTACGAGCAGTACTTC. Translated: CATSRGGSTYEQYF.

The CDR3 here is CASSLEGANYGYTF. The CDR3 DNA reads TGCGCCAGCAGCTTGGAGGGGGCAAACTATGGCTACACCTTC. V is TRBV5-1 and J is TRBJ1-2; 7 positions agree with TRBD1. The germline CDR1 and CDR2 sequences are SGHRS and YFSETQ. The CDR3 length is 14 residues. V trimming: 0 bases; J trimming: 2 bases; junction bases outside the gene matches: 1.

This rearrangement joins TRBV7-3 to TRBJ2-7; D unresolved. The germline V gene encodes CDR1 SGHTA and CDR2 FQGTGA. The CDR3 length is 12 residues. Trimming left V 5 bases short and J 3 bases short, with 8 bases between. CDR3 DNA: TGTGCCAGCAGCCCCGATGGCTACGAGCAGTACTTC. Residues: CASSPDGYEQYF.